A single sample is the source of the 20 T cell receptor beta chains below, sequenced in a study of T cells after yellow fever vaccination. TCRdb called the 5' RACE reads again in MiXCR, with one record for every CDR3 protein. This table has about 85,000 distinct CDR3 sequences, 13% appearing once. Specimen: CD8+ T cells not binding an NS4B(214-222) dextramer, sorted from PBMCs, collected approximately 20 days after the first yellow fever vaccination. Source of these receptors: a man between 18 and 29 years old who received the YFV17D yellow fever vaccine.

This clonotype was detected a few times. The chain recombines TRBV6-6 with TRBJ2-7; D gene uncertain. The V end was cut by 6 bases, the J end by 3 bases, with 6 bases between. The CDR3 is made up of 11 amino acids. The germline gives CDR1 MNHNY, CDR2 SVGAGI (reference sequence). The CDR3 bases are TGTGCCAGCAGCAAAAGCTACGAGCAGTACGTC. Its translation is CASSKSYEQYV.

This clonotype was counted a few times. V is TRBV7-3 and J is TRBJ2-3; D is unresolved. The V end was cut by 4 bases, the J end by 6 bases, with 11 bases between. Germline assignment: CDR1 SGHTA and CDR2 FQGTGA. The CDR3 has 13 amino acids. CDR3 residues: CASSSYEQDTQYF. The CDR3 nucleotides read TGTGCCAGCAGCTCCTACGAGCAGGATACGCAGTATTTT.

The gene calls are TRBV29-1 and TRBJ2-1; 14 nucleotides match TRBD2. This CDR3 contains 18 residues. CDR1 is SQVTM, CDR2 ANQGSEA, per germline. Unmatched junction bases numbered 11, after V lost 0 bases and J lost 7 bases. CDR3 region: CSVEDGTSGGPFLNEQFF. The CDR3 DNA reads TGCAGCGTTGAAGATGGGACTAGCGGGGGCCCCTTTCTAAATGAGCAGTTCTTC.

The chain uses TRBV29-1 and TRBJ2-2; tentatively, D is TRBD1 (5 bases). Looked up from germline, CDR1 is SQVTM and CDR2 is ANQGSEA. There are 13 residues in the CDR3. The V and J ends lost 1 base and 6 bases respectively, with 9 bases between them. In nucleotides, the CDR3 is TGCAGCGTTGAAGGGCAGGGCTCCGGGGAGCTGTTTTTT. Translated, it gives CSVEGQGSGELFF.

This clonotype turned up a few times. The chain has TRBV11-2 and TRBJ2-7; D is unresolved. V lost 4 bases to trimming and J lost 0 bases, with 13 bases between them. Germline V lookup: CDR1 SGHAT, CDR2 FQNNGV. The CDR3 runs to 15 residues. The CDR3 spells CASSSRPDFSYEQYV. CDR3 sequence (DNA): TGTGCCAGCAGCTCCCGGCCAGATTTCTCCTACGAGCAGTACGTC.

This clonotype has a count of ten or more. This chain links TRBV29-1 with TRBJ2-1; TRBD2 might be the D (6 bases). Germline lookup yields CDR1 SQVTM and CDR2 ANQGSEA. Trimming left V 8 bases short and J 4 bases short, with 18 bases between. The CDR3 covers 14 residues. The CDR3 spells CSPSVASEYNEQFF. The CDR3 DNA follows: TGCAGCCCCTCAGTGGCTAGCGAGTACAATGAGCAGTTCTTC.

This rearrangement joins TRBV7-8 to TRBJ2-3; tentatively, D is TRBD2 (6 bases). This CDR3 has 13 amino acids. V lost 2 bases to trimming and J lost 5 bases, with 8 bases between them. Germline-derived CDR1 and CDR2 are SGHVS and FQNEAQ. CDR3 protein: CASSLWGEDTQYF. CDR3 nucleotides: TGTGCCAGCAGCTTATGGGGGGAAGATACGCAGTATTTT.

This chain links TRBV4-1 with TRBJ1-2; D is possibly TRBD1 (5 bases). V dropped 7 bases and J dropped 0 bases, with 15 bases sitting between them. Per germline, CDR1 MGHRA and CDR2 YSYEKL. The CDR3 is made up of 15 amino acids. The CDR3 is CASTQTVIANYGYTF. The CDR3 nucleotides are TGCGCCAGCACCCAGACAGTAATTGCTAACTATGGCTACACCTTC.

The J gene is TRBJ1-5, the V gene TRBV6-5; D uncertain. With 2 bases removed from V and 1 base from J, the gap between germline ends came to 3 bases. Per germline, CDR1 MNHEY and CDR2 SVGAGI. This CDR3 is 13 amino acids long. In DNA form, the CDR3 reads TGTGCCAGCAGTTACGACAGCAATCAGCCCCAGCATTTT. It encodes CASSYDSNQPQHF.

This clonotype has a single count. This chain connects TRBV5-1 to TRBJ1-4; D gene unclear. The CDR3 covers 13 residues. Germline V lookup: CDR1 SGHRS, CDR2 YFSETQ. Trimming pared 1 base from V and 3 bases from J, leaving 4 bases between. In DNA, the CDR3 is TGCGCCAGCAGCTTGACAGCTAATGAAAAACTGTTTTTT. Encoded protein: CASSLTANEKLFF.

CDR3 in DNA: TGTGCCAGTAGTATGAGGGGTCGGTCTGAAGCTTTCTTT. Its translation is CASSMRGRSEAFF. V and J are TRBV19 and TRBJ1-1, with D possibly matching TRBD1 (5 bases). The CDR3 is made up of 13 amino acids. V dropped 3 bases and J dropped 6 bases, with 11 bases sitting between them. Germline V gene lookup returns CDR1 LNHDA and CDR2 SQIVND (reference sequence). Full variable domain (missing parts from reference TRBV19 and TRBJ1-1): DGGITQSPKYLFRKEGQNVTLSCEQNLNHDAMYWYRQDPGQGLRLIYYSQIVNDFQKGDIAEGYSVSREKKESFPLTVTSAQKNPTAFYLCASSMRGRSEAFFGQGTRLTVV.

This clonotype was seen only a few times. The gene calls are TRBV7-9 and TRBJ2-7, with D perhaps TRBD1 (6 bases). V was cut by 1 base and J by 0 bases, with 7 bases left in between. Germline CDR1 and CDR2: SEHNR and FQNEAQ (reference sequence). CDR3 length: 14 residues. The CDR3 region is CASSLDRDSYEQYF. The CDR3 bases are TGTGCCAGCAGCTTAGACAGGGACTCCTACGAGCAGTACTTC.

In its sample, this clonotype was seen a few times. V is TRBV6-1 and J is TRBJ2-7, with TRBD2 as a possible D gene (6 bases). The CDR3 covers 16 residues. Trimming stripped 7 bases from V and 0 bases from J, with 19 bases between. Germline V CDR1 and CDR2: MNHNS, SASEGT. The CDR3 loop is CASTTSGGAGSYEQYF. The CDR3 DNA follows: TGTGCCAGCACTACCTCGGGCGGGGCCGGCTCCTACGAGCAGTACTTC.

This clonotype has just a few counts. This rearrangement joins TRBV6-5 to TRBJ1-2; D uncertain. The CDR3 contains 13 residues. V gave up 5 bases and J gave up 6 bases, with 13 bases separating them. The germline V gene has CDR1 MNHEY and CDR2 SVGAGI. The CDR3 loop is CASSPLGLDGYTF. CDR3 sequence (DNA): TGTGCCAGCAGTCCCCTCGGCCTCGATGGCTACACCTTC.

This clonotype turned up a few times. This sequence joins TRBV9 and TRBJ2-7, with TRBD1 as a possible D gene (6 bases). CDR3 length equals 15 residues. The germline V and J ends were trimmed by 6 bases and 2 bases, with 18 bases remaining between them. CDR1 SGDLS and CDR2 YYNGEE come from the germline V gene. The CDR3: CASTPGAALTYEQYF. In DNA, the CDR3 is TGTGCCAGCACCCCAGGGGCGGCGCTCACCTACGAGCAGTACTTC.

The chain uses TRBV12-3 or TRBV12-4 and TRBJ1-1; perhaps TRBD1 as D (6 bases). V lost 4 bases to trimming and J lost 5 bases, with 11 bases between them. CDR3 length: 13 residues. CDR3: CASSSGEGTEAFF. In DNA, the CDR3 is TGTGCCAGCAGTTCAGGGGAGGGAACTGAAGCTTTCTTT.

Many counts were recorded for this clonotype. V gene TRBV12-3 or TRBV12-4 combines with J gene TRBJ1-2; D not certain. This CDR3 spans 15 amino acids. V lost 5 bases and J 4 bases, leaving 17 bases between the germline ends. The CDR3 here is CASSPGTPAFYGYTF. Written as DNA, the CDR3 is TGTGCCAGCAGTCCCGGAACACCCGCCTTCTATGGCTACACCTTC.

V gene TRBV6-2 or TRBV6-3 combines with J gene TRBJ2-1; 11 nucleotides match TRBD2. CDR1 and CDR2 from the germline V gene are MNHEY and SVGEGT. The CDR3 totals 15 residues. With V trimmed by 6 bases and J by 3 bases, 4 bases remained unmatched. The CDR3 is CASSLSGGVYNEQFF. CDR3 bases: TGTGCCAGCAGCCTTAGCGGGGGGGTCTACAATGAGCAGTTCTTC.

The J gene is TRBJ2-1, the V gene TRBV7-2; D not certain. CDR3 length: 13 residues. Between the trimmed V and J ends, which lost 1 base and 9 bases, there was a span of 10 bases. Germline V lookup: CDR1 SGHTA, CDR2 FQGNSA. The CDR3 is CASSLGRLAEQFF. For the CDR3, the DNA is TGTGCCAGCAGCTTAGGTAGGTTGGCTGAGCAGTTCTTC.

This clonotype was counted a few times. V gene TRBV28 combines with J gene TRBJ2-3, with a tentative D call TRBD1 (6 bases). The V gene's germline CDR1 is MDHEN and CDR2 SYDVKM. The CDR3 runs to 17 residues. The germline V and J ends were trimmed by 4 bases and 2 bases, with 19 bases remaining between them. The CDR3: CASSSQGLVFNTDTQYF. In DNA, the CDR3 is TGTGCCAGCAGTTCGCAGGGGCTCGTCTTTAACACAGATACGCAGTATTTT.